The rows below give T cell receptor beta chains drawn from one sample of a study of T cells in tuberculosis. Repertoires were generated with immunoSEQ multiplex PCR, while TCRdb's copy carries only in-frame clones and drops some. The sample includes 55,000 to 70,000 clones, roughly 79% of them seen just once. Sequenced input: CD1b-GMM tetramer-negative cells sorted from PBMCs. These receptors originate from an adult woman with latent tuberculosis. The CDR3 runs from the conserved cysteine through the conserved F or W. The order of the fields is clone size, V gene, J gene, D gene, CDR3 DNA, CDR3 protein. D genes are given only for firm matches. Clone size is not always given. Where it is, it says once, few, many or a class for expanded clones.

clone size: once; V gene: TRBV6-5; J gene: TRBJ2-2; D gene: TRBD2; CDR3 DNA: TGTGCCAGCAGTCCAGCGGGGCGAAAGACCGGGGAGCTGTTTTTT; CDR3 protein: CASSPAGRKTGELFF
clone size: NA; V gene: TRBV7-7; J gene: TRBJ2-2; D gene: NA; CDR3 DNA: TGTGCCAGCAGCCCTTACAGGGCTGATACCGGGGAGCTGTTTTTT; CDR3 protein: CASSPYRADTGELFF
clone size: NA; V gene: TRBV5-1; J gene: TRBJ1-4; D gene: TRBD1; CDR3 DNA: TGCGCCAGCAGCCCACCCGGGACAGGGGATGAAAAACTGTTTTTT; CDR3 protein: CASSPPGTGDEKLFF
clone size: once; V gene: TRBV29-1; J gene: TRBJ2-3; D gene: TRBD1; CDR3 DNA: TGCAGCTATACAGGGGTACAAGGCCTCACAGATACGCAGTATTTT; CDR3 protein: CSYTGVQGLTDTQYF
clone size: few; V gene: TRBV5-6; J gene: TRBJ2-7; D gene: NA; CDR3 DNA: TGTGCCAGCAGCTTGCGGCCAGCGCCCTTTACTTACGAGCAGTACTTC; CDR3 protein: CASSLRPAPFTYEQYF
clone size: NA; V gene: TRBV19; J gene: TRBJ2-7; D gene: NA; CDR3 DNA: TGTGCCAGTAGGCCTAATGGGGGGTACCAGAGTGGAGAGCAGTACTTC; CDR3 protein: CASRPNGGYQSGEQYF
clone size: NA; V gene: TRBV19; J gene: TRBJ2-1; D gene: NA; CDR3 DNA: TGTGCCAGTAGTCCGGACAGTTACAATGAGCAGTTCTTC; CDR3 protein: CASSPDSYNEQFF
clone size: NA; V gene: TRBV9; J gene: TRBJ1-2; D gene: NA; CDR3 DNA: TGTGCCAGCCAGGGACTATTACCCGGCTACACCTTC; CDR3 protein: CASQGLLPGYTF
clone size: few; V gene: TRBV6-4; J gene: TRBJ2-2; D gene: TRBD2; CDR3 DNA: TGTGCCAGCAGAAGCGGGGCCAACACCGGGGAGCTGTTTTTT; CDR3 protein: CASRSGANTGELFF
clone size: once; V gene: TRBV7-2; J gene: TRBJ2-3; D gene: NA; CDR3 DNA: TGTGCCAGCAGCTTAGTAACCCCATCCGGAGATACGCAGTATTTT; CDR3 protein: CASSLVTPSGDTQYF
clone size: NA; V gene: TRBV6-1; J gene: TRBJ2-7; D gene: NA; CDR3 DNA: TGTGCCAGCAGTGAAGCGAGATACGAGCAGTACTTC; CDR3 protein: CASSEARYEQYF
clone size: NA; V gene: TRBV30; J gene: TRBJ1-1; D gene: TRBD1; CDR3 DNA: TGTGCCTGGAGTGTTGGGACAGGGCAACCCACTGAAGCTTTCTTT; CDR3 protein: CAWSVGTGQPTEAFF
clone size: NA; V gene: TRBV5-1; J gene: TRBJ2-7; D gene: NA; CDR3 DNA: TGCGCCAGCAGCTTGACAGTTCCAAGTACCTACGAGCAGTACTTC; CDR3 protein: CASSLTVPSTYEQYF
clone size: NA; V gene: TRBV18; J gene: TRBJ2-7; D gene: TRBD1; CDR3 DNA: TGTGCCAGCTCACCATTGGGACAGGGGAGCTCCTACGAGCAGTACTTC; CDR3 protein: CASSPLGQGSSYEQYF
clone size: NA; V gene: TRBV27; J gene: TRBJ2-1; D gene: TRBD2; CDR3 DNA: TGTGCCAGCAGCTCCCCCGGGACTAGCGCCTACAATGAGCAGTTCTTC; CDR3 protein: CASSSPGTSAYNEQFF
clone size: NA; V gene: TRBV18; J gene: TRBJ2-2; D gene: TRBD1; CDR3 DNA: TGTGCCAGCTCCTTGGGACAGGCGAACACCGGGGAGCTGTTTTTT; CDR3 protein: CASSLGQANTGELFF
clone size: once; V gene: TRBV29-1; J gene: TRBJ2-1; D gene: TRBD2; CDR3 DNA: TGCAGCGTCGGGACTAGCGGGAGTTACCACAAAAATGAGCAGTTCTTC; CDR3 protein: CSVGTSGSYHKNEQFF
clone size: NA; V gene: TRBV6-6; J gene: TRBJ2-7; D gene: TRBD1; CDR3 DNA: TGTGCCAGCATGGGGACAGGGGGCTTCTACGAGCAGTACTTC; CDR3 protein: CASMGTGGFYEQYF
clone size: few; V gene: TRBV4-1; J gene: TRBJ1-1; D gene: NA; CDR3 DNA: TGCGCCAGCAGCCAAGATGTGGGGAGACAAACTGAAGCTTTCTTT; CDR3 protein: CASSQDVGRQTEAFF
clone size: few; V gene: TRBV7-9; J gene: TRBJ2-7; D gene: TRBD1; CDR3 DNA: TGTGCCAGCAGCTGGGGGACAGGGACTTCCTACGAGCAGTACTTC; CDR3 protein: CASSWGTGTSYEQYF
clone size: NA; V gene: TRBV5-1; J gene: TRBJ2-7; D gene: TRBD2; CDR3 DNA: TGCGCCAGCAGCGGGACTAGCGGGGCGGGGGAGCAGTACTTC; CDR3 protein: CASSGTSGAGEQYF
clone size: NA; V gene: TRBV5-1; J gene: TRBJ1-1; D gene: NA; CDR3 DNA: TGCGCCAGCAGCTTGGGGCTACGGGGGAGAGGTGAAGCTTTCTTT; CDR3 protein: CASSLGLRGRGEAFF